A single sample is the source of the 22 T cell receptor beta chains below, sequenced in a study of response to subunit inactivated influenza vaccine. TCRdb re-called the RT-PCR reads with MiXCR, one entry per CDR3 protein. Here the sample spans over 400,000 distinct CDR3 sequences, approximately 11% being singletons. The sequenced sample was PBMCs from blood, obtained 35 to 45 days after vaccination. The receptors stem from a man aged 50-60 years who received an inactivated influenza vaccine.

This clonotype was counted many times. This chain connects TRBV12-3 or TRBV12-4 to TRBJ1-1, with unresolved D. Trimming removed 3 bases at V and 0 bases at J, with 8 bases between. The CDR3 sequence is 14 residues long. The CDR3 loop is CASSLGRMNTEAFF. The CDR3, as DNA: TGTGCCAGCAGTTTGGGCAGGATGAACACTGAAGCTTTCTTT.

The rearrangement uses TRBV4-2 and TRBJ2-2, with D perhaps TRBD1 (6 bases). This CDR3 spans 15 amino acids. Trimming left V 1 base short and J 4 bases short, with 10 bases between. The germline V gene has CDR1 LGHNA and CDR2 YNFKEQ. The CDR3 is CASSQGGRGTGELFF. The CDR3 DNA follows: TGTGCCAGCAGCCAAGGGGGGCGAGGCACCGGGGAGCTGTTTTTT.

The chain couples TRBV4-2 to TRBJ1-1; D possibly corresponds to TRBD1 (6 bases). Trimming removed 1 base at V and 3 bases at J, with 6 bases between. Per the germline V gene, CDR1 is LGHNA and CDR2 is YNFKEQ. The length of the CDR3 is 13 residues. The CDR3 DNA reads as TGTGCCAGCAGCCAAGCAGGGGACACTGAAGCTTTCTTT. It yields the protein CASSQAGDTEAFF.

A few counts support this clonotype. The chain has TRBV20-1 and TRBJ1-6; 7 bases line up with TRBD1. The CDR3 covers 13 residues. Losses at the gene ends were 5 bases for V and 7 bases for J; bases not matched to a gene: 5. CDR1 is DFQATT, CDR2 SNEGSKA, per germline (reference sequence). The CDR3 is CSAATGMNSPLHF. The CDR3, as DNA: TGCAGTGCTGCGACAGGGATGAATTCACCCCTCCACTTT.

The gene calls are TRBV10-3 and TRBJ1-2; 7 bases line up with TRBD1. Trimming removed 8 bases from V and 2 bases from J; junction bases left unmatched: 2. There are 12 residues in the CDR3. Germline CDR1 reads ENHRY; CDR2 reads SYGVKD. The CDR3 DNA follows: TGTGCCATCGGACAGGAAAACTATGGCTACACCTTC. It translates to CAIGQENYGYTF.

V usage is TRBV7-2 and J usage is TRBJ2-2; D gene ambiguous. The CDR3 is 12 amino acids. Germline assignment: CDR1 SGHTA and CDR2 FQGNSA. The V end lost 6 bases, the J end lost 6 bases, and 8 bases lay between the germline ends. The CDR3 sequence is CASRVEAGELFF. For the CDR3, the DNA is TGTGCCAGCAGGGTAGAGGCCGGGGAGCTGTTTTTT.

The chain combines TRBV6-5 with TRBJ2-3, with TRBD1 identical over 7 bases. V dropped 4 bases and J dropped 3; count of bases not matched to a gene: 4. The CDR3 spans 14 residues. Per germline, CDR1 MNHEY and CDR2 SVGAGI. The CDR3 sequence is CASSSWTGTDTQYF. DNA of the CDR3: TGTGCCAGCAGTTCCTGGACAGGAACAGATACGCAGTATTTT.

This clonotype has a count of ten or more. V gene TRBV15 combines with J gene TRBJ2-4, with D tentatively TRBD1 or TRBD2 (6 bases each). The CDR3 runs 15 residues. Germline lookup yields CDR1 LNHNV and CDR2 YYDKDF (reference sequence). The V end lost 0 bases, the J end lost 8 bases, and 14 bases lay between the germline ends. The CDR3 region has the DNA TGTGCCACCAGCAGAGAGGGGGGCGGCGGCGACATTCAGTACTTC. As protein: CATSREGGGGDIQYF.

The V and J genes are TRBV29-1 and TRBJ2-3; 12 bases are shared with TRBD2. With V trimmed by 4 bases and J by 5 bases, 4 bases remained unmatched. The CDR3 consists of 14 residues. Germline CDR1 SQVTM, CDR2 ANQGSEA. DNA for the CDR3: TGCAGCGTTGCCAGACTAGCGGGGGTAGATACGCAGTATTTT. Its protein product is CSVARLAGVDTQYF.

CDR3 bases: TGCGCCAGCAGCTTGGGACTAGCGGGAGCGTGGGAGCAGTTCTTC. Its protein is CASSLGLAGAWEQFF. This chain links TRBV5-1 with TRBJ2-1, with TRBD2 matching 12 bases. This CDR3 is built from 15 residues. From germline, CDR1 is SGHRS and CDR2 YFSETQ. J gave up 10 bases and V 0 bases, and 5 bases lay outside the gene matches.

This sequence joins TRBV4-2 and TRBJ2-3; D not resolved. This CDR3 region has 15 residues. Germline V CDR1 and CDR2: LGHNA, YNFKEQ. V was cut by 10 bases and J by 3 bases, with 20 bases left in between. DNA of the CDR3: TGTGCCATCGGCCCCGACATCCTCGGGACAGATACGCAGTATTTT. Protein: CAIGPDILGTDTQYF.

This clonotype was recorded at least ten times. The J gene is TRBJ2-1, the V gene TRBV6-2 or TRBV6-3; the D is unclear. Trimming cost V 0 bases and J 1 base, with 10 bases left between them. In germline, CDR1 is MNHEY, CDR2 SVGEGT. This CDR3 comprises 16 residues. CDR3 in amino acids: CASSYSSPTSYNEQFF. CDR3 coding DNA: TGTGCCAGCAGTTACTCATCTCCTACTTCCTACAATGAGCAGTTCTTC.

This clonotype has only a few counts. The chain has TRBV9 and TRBJ2-2, with D possibly matching TRBD1 (6 bases). The CDR3 has 14 amino acids. V lost 5 bases to trimming and J lost 0 bases, with 8 bases between them. Germline CDR1 and CDR2: SGDLS and YYNGEE. CDR3 nucleotides: TGTGCCAGCAGGGACAGTACGAACACCGGGGAGCTGTTTTTT. As protein: CASRDSTNTGELFF.

The chain links TRBV5-1 to TRBJ2-5; D is unresolved. Germline V gives CDR1 SGHRS, CDR2 YFSETQ. The length of the CDR3 is 15 residues. V was cut by 0 bases and J by 5 bases, with 14 bases left in between. CDR3 coding DNA: TGCGCCAGCAGCTTGGCAGGCCTTAGCTGGGAGACCCAGTACTTC. As protein: CASSLAGLSWETQYF.

This chain joins TRBV4-3 and TRBJ2-5; 8 nucleotides align to TRBD1. The V gene's germline CDR1 is LGHNA and CDR2 YSLEER. V lost 6 bases and J lost 5; bases outside the gene matches: 11. The CDR3 is 15 residues long. The CDR3 region is CASRNLAGGEETQYF. CDR3 nucleotide sequence: TGCGCCAGCAGGAACTTGGCAGGGGGCGAGGAGACCCAGTACTTC.

As regards this clonotype: Relative to the germline gene, one junction end is altered; a read error may explain this. The CDR3 DNA sequence: TGTGCCAGCAGCCCCATGGGCAAGCAGCCCCAGCATTTT. This codes for CASSPMGKQPQHF. This rearrangement joins TRBV7-2 to TRBJ1-5; D gene ambiguous. This CDR3 is 13 amino acids long. Germline V gives CDR1 SGHTA, CDR2 FQGNSA.

The rearrangement uses TRBV12-3 or TRBV12-4 and TRBJ2-3; 11 bases are shared with TRBD2. The trim removed 4 bases at V and 3 bases at J, leaving 6 bases unmatched. The CDR3 extends over 16 amino acids. CDR3 amino acids: CASSYDSGGETDTQYF. CDR3 bases: TGTGCCAGCAGTTATGATAGCGGGGGGGAAACAGATACGCAGTATTTT.

In this sample, this clonotype turned up many times. The chain carries TRBV6-1 and TRBJ1-1; D is unclear. Per the germline V gene, CDR1 is MNHNS and CDR2 is SASEGT. The CDR3 is 14 amino acids. The germline V and J ends were trimmed by 6 bases and 6 bases, with 17 bases remaining between them. DNA of the CDR3: TGTGCCAGCAGCACCCTTTACGAGGGCCCTGAAGCTTTCTTT. Encoded protein: CASSTLYEGPEAFF.

Many counts were recorded for this clonotype. The gene calls are TRBV20-1 and TRBJ2-5; 14 bases fit TRBD2. The CDR3 extends over 16 amino acids. Germline V gives CDR1 DFQATT, CDR2 SNEGSKA (reference sequence). Trimming removed 6 bases from V and 5 bases from J; junction bases left unmatched: 11. DNA of the CDR3: TGCAGTGCAGCTCGGACTAGCGGGGGGATCGGGGAGACCCAGTACTTC. As protein: CSAARTSGGIGETQYF.

The chain carries TRBV20-1 and TRBJ2-2; the match to TRBD2 covers 7 bases. V lost 7 bases and J lost 7; bases outside the gene matches: 6. Germline CDR1 is DFQATT and CDR2 is SNEGSKA (reference sequence). The CDR3 spans 12 residues. The CDR3 DNA reads TGCAGTGGATCCCGGGGGGACGGGGAGCTGTTTTTT. Its translation: CSGSRGDGELFF.

There are many counts of this clonotype. The chain is built from TRBV27 and TRBJ2-1; 8 nucleotides match TRBD2. The CDR3 extends over 16 amino acids. Germline values: CDR1 MNHEY, CDR2 SMNVEV (reference sequence). Trimming at V came to 7 bases and at J to 1 base, leaving 9 bases not matched to a gene. CDR3 residues: CASKPFAGGSYNEQFF. The CDR3 bases are TGTGCCAGCAAACCCTTTGCGGGAGGTTCCTACAATGAGCAGTTCTTC.

This clonotype appeared a few times. The chain couples TRBV6-5 to TRBJ2-7, with 10 nucleotides matching TRBD1. Germline loops: CDR1 MNHEY, CDR2 SVGAGI. The V and J ends lost 7 bases and 3 bases, in that order; junction bases with no gene match: 6. The CDR3 totals 14 residues. In DNA form, the CDR3 reads TGTGCCAGCATTATCCGGGACAGGGGCTACGAGCAGTACTTC. Translated, it gives CASIIRDRGYEQYF.